The clone carrying this T cell receptor beta chain was seen more than once but under ten times. The data belong to a study of T-cell memory formation after mild COVID-19. Germline CDR1 is MGHRA and CDR2 is YSYEKL. CDR3 length: 15 residues. V was pared by 0 bases and J by 2 bases, with 9 bases between. One entry per CDR3 protein, called by TCRdb with MiXCR from the 5' RACE reads. The sample has approximately 65,000 distinct CDR3 sequences, over 8.5% seen once. Sequenced input: PBMCs or a T cell subset sorted from them (not recorded which). This chain uses TRBV4-1 with TRBJ2-3; D is unclear. The sequence derives from a man aged 18-30 years who had mild COVID-19 (a few samples of this study predate the infection). Cell type and time point are not known. The CDR3 coding sequence is TGCGCCAGCAGCCAAGATTTCCCGCACACAGATACGCAGTATTTT. This gives the protein CASSQDFPHTDTQYF.